This T cell receptor beta chain stems from a study of tissue T cells after allogeneic stem cell transplantation. This clone counts as medium-sized. Gene names denote mouse genes. The sequence runs out 1 residue before the end of the CDR3; the remainder is reconstructed from the germline J gene. As to time point: mouse harvest day 14 after allogeneic transplant. The graft held 10^6 splenic CD5+ T cells and 10^7 T-cell-depleted bone marrow cells. V was cut by 3 bases and J by 0 bases, with 8 bases left in between. Germline values: CDR1 SNHLY, CDR2 FYNGKV (reference sequence). The CDR3 runs 14 residues. Libraries were prepared by immunoSEQ multiplex PCR; TCRdb keeps only in-frame clonotypes and omits some of them. Of about 5,200 clones listed, approximately 33% are singletons.

This receptor was taken from a female BALB/c mouse given C57BL/6 T cells with graft-versus-host disease after an allogeneic hematopoietic cell transplant. The sample was skin. The V gene is TRBV3, the J gene TRBJ1-1, with D tentatively TRBD1 (5 bases). CDR3 sequence: CASSFWTTNTEVFF. Partial CDR3 DNA: TGTGCCAGCAGCTTTTGGACAACAAACACAGAAGTCTTC. Together with reference TRBV3 and TRBJ1-1, the CDR3 gives the full variable domain: GPKVLQIPSHQIIDMGQMVTLNCDPVSNHLYFYWYKQILGQQMEFLVNFYNGKVMEKSKLFKDQFSVERPDGSYFTLKIQPTALEDSAVYFCASSFWTTNTEVFFGKGTRLTVV.